The rows below give T cell receptor beta chains drawn from one sample of a study of T cell repertoires in cytomegalovirus infection. TCRdb re-called the reads through MiXCR, storing one row per CDR3 protein. The sample consists of roughly 150,000 distinct CDR3 sequences, 20% to 25% of them appearing once. Sequencing used PBMCs. The receptors shown here come from a human donor in good health (CMV status not recorded). Some clones in this sample may be carry-over from other donors' samples. CDR3s include the opening cysteine and the closing phenylalanine or tryptophan. A D gene is named only where the DNA matches it firmly. Clone size, where shown, is once, few, many, or a class for clones that have expanded.

few,TRBV23-1,TRBJ1-1,NA,TGCGCCAGCAGTCCCCCACAAGAGGGTACCACTGAAGCTTTCTTT,CASSPPQEGTTEAFF
NA,TRBV7-9,TRBJ2-3,NA,TGTGCCAGCAGCCCCGACTCCTCGACAGATACGCAGTATTTT,CASSPDSSTDTQYF
NA,TRBV29-1,TRBJ2-7,TRBD2,TGCAGCGTTGATTGGGGAGGGGCCGAGCAGTACTTC,CSVDWGGAEQYF
NA,TRBV5-5,TRBJ2-3,NA,TGTGCCAGCAGCTTGCGATCGGGCCTCACAGATACGCAGTATTTT,CASSLRSGLTDTQYF
NA,TRBV11-2,TRBJ2-1,TRBD2,TGTGCCAGCAGACCCATCGGTAAGAGCGGGAGTTCTTGGAACAATGAGCAGTTCTTC,CASRPIGKSGSSWNNEQFF
NA,TRBV28,TRBJ2-5,TRBD2,TGTGCCAGCAGAGCGGGGGACACAGAGACCCAGTACTTC,CASRAGDTETQYF
many,TRBV7-3,TRBJ1-1,NA,TGTGCCAGCAGCTTAGTGGGGAACACTGAAGCTTTCTTT,CASSLVGNTEAFF
NA,TRBV7-9,TRBJ2-1,TRBD2,TGTGCCAGCAGCTCGGGGGGGCCTGCGGATGAGCAGTTCTTC,CASSSGGPADEQFF
few,TRBV12-3/TRBV12-4,TRBJ2-1,NA,TGTGCCAGCAGGCCAAGGGGAGTCGTTAAGTTCTTC,CASRPRGVVKFF
NA,TRBV18,TRBJ1-5,NA,TGTGCCAGCTCACCTGGGGGTGGGCAGCCCCAGCATTTT,CASSPGGGQPQHF
NA,TRBV7-9,TRBJ2-1,TRBD2,TGTGCCAGCAGCCCGGGACTAGCGGGAGGGGATGAGCAGTTCTTC,CASSPGLAGGDEQFF
NA,TRBV14,TRBJ1-1,NA,TGTGCCAGCAGCCGCCGCAGGGTGGAAACTGAAGCTTTCTTT,CASSRRRVETEAFF
NA,TRBV4-1,TRBJ2-7,NA,TGCGCCAGCAGCCAAGTGTCGGGGGAGCAGTACTTC,CASSQVSGEQYF
NA,TRBV28,TRBJ2-1,NA,TGTGCCAGCGAGCGACGGGCTCTTAGCTCCTACAATGAGCAGTTCTTC,CASERRALSSYNEQFF
many,TRBV7-8,TRBJ2-3,TRBD2,TGTGCCAGCAGCCGCCGCCTATCACTAGCGGGGGGGAGCACAGATACGCAGTATTTT,CASSRRLSLAGGSTDTQYF
NA,TRBV27,TRBJ1-5,TRBD1,TGTGCCAGCAGTTTATACAGGGGCGGCCAGCCCCAGCATTTT,CASSLYRGGQPQHF
many,TRBV7-8,TRBJ2-7,TRBD2,TGTGCCAGCAGCGGTCTTAGCGGGACGTCAACCTACGAGCAGTACTTC,CASSGLSGTSTYEQYF
many,TRBV20-1,TRBJ2-5,NA,TGCAGTGCTAGAGTCAACCAAGAGACCCAGTACTTC,CSARVNQETQYF
many,TRBV7-2,TRBJ2-7,TRBD1,TGTGCCAGCAGCTCAACAGGGGGCCCGTCCTACGAGCAGTACTTC,CASSSTGGPSYEQYF
NA,TRBV28,TRBJ1-5,NA,TGTGCCAGCAGTTGGGACACAAGATCATACTCAAATCAGCCCCAGCATTTT,CASSWDTRSYSNQPQHF
few,TRBV6-1,TRBJ2-3,TRBD2,TGTGCCAGCAGTGAATGGGCGGGGGGCACAGACACGCAGTATTTT,CASSEWAGGTDTQYF
many,TRBV6-1,TRBJ1-2,TRBD1,TGTGCCAGCAGTGCCACGGACAGGGTTGCTGGCTACACCTTC,CASSATDRVAGYTF
NA,TRBV7-2,TRBJ2-7,TRBD2,TGTGCCAGCAGCTCGACGGGTAGCGGGAGTTTCAGCGAGCAGTACTTC,CASSSTGSGSFSEQYF
NA,TRBV2,TRBJ1-2,TRBD1,TGTGCCAGCAGCGAAACAGGGGGACAGAACTATGGCTACACCTTC,CASSETGGQNYGYTF